The 24 T cell receptor beta chains listed next were all sequenced from one sample in a study of T cell responses to AZD1222 COVID-19 vaccine. Data came from immunoSEQ multiplex PCR; TCRdb stores just in-frame clones and leaves some out. The data contain roughly 120,000 clones, 85% of them singletons. Sequences were derived from peripheral blood, sampled 28 days after the second AZD1222 dose. All receptors come from an adult who received the AZD1222 COVID-19 vaccine.

The chain carries TRBV6-5 and TRBJ1-6, with 10 bases identical to TRBD1. J was trimmed by 7 bases and V by 2 bases; bases with no gene match: 2. The CDR3 is 15 amino acids. Germline V gives CDR1 MNHEY, CDR2 SVGAGI. The CDR3 nucleotides read TGTGCCAGCAGTTACGGACAGGGGGAGAATTCACCCCTCCACTTT. As protein: CASSYGQGENSPLHF.

The V gene is TRBV5-1, the J gene TRBJ1-1, with 9 bases fitting TRBD1. The CDR3 has 14 amino acids. CDR1 and CDR2 (germline): SGHRS, YFSETQ. J was trimmed by 5 bases and V by 6 bases; bases with no gene match: 8. The CDR3 region is CASTLRTGETEAFF. CDR3 nucleotides: TGCGCCAGCACTCTACGGACAGGGGAGACTGAAGCTTTCTTT.

This chain joins TRBV28 and TRBJ1-3; D not certain. CDR3 length: 14 residues. V was pared by 5 bases and J by 1 base, with 9 bases between. Germline lookup yields CDR1 MDHEN and CDR2 SYDVKM. The chain's CDR3 is CASSKGGSGNTIYF. The DNA of the CDR3 is TGTGCCAGCAGTAAGGGAGGGTCTGGAAACACCATATATTTT.

The rearrangement links TRBV4-2 to TRBJ1-6; a possible D gene is TRBD1 (5 bases). V was clipped by 1 base and J by 13 bases, with 14 bases between them. This CDR3 spans 14 amino acids. CDR1 LGHNA and CDR2 YNFKEQ come from the germline V gene. The CDR3 nucleotides are TGTGCCAGCAGCCAAGCGGGGACGCCGAGGCCCCTCCACTTT. Translated, it gives CASSQAGTPRPLHF.

This chain uses TRBV4-3 with TRBJ2-3, with D unclear. The ends were cut back, 0 bases at V and 3 bases at J, with 13 bases in the middle. CDR3 length equals 16 residues. Germline-derived CDR1 and CDR2 are LGHNA and YSLEER. The CDR3 coding sequence is TGCGCCAGCAGCCAAGATAGGTGGGGTAGGACAGATACGCAGTATTTT. Amino acids: CASSQDRWGRTDTQYF.

This clone was recorded a few times. This chain links TRBV2 with TRBJ2-5, with D uncertain. Trimming took off 7 bases at V and 3 bases at J, with 9 bases between the two ends. The CDR3 is made up of 12 amino acids. CDR1 is SNHLY, CDR2 FYNNEI, per germline. The CDR3 DNA reads as TGTGCCAGCACCGAGCGTGAAGAGACCCAGTACTTC. Protein: CASTEREETQYF.

This chain connects TRBV6-5 to TRBJ2-3; perhaps TRBD1 as D (6 bases). The CDR3 runs 15 residues. V was trimmed by 2 bases and J by 0 bases, leaving 9 bases between them. The germline V gene has CDR1 MNHEY and CDR2 SVGAGI. CDR3 nucleotides: TGTGCCAGCAGTTACGGGGGCGCGAGCACAGATACGCAGTATTTT. This translates into CASSYGGASTDTQYF.

The genes are TRBV20-1 and TRBJ2-7, with D perhaps TRBD1 (5 bases). V was trimmed by 3 bases and J by 3 bases, leaving 12 bases between them. This CDR3 region has 13 residues. Per the germline V gene, CDR1 is DFQATT and CDR2 is SNEGSKA (reference sequence). The DNA for the CDR3 is TGCAGTGCTAGTAGGCAGGGTGTCTACGAGCAGTACTTC. It yields the protein CSASRQGVYEQYF.

The rearrangement uses TRBV4-1 and TRBJ2-7, with D possibly TRBD1 on 5 matching bases. Germline-derived CDR1 and CDR2 are MGHRA and YSYEKL. The CDR3 has 15 amino acids. The V end was cut by 3 bases, the J end by 3 bases, with 15 bases between. The CDR3 spells CASSQTPGQNYEQYF. CDR3 sequence (DNA): TGCGCCAGCAGCCAGACTCCAGGACAAAACTACGAGCAGTACTTC.

The J gene is TRBJ2-5, the V gene TRBV5-4; TRBD1 is a possible D gene (5 bases). The CDR3 contains 14 residues. Per the germline V gene, CDR1 is SGHNT and CDR2 is YYREEE (reference sequence). Trimming removed 3 bases from V and 2 bases from J, with 11 bases in between. As DNA, the CDR3 is TGTGCCAGCAGCTCCTCTCAGGGACAAGAGACCCAGTACTTC. It specifies CASSSSQGQETQYF.

V is TRBV6-6 and J is TRBJ1-2; possibly TRBD1 for D (6 bases). Trimming removed 7 bases at V and 4 bases at J, with 19 bases between. Germline loops: CDR1 MNHNY, CDR2 SVGAGI (reference sequence). CDR3 length equals 15 residues. The CDR3 DNA is TGTGCCAGCATTCTCGAGGGGGAATGGGGCTATGGCTACACCTTC. As protein: CASILEGEWGYGYTF.

The chain uses TRBV2 and TRBJ1-4, with D unclear. V was cut by 4 bases and J by 0 bases, with 6 bases left in between. The CDR3 totals 14 residues. CDR1 is SNHLY and CDR2 is FYNNEI in the germline V gene. The CDR3 is CASSGPATNEKLFF. In nucleotides, the CDR3 is TGTGCCAGCAGTGGCCCAGCAACTAATGAAAAACTGTTTTTT.

The genes are TRBV6-1 and TRBJ1-5; D call uncertain. CDR3 length: 17 amino acids. With 3 bases removed from V and 0 bases from J, the gap between germline ends came to 15 bases. CDR1 MNHNS and CDR2 SASEGT come from the germline V gene. The CDR3 loop reads CASSDVHGSYSNQPQHF. The CDR3 DNA reads TGTGCCAGCAGTGACGTGCATGGGAGCTATAGCAATCAGCCCCAGCATTTT.

The chain employs TRBV6-1 and TRBJ1-3, with D uncertain. With 1 base removed from V and 0 bases from J, the gap between germline ends came to 10 bases. The CDR3 consists of 16 residues. The V gene's germline CDR1 is MNHNS and CDR2 SASEGT. The CDR3 DNA reads as TGTGCCAGCAGTGAAGGACAAATCCCCTCTGGAAACACCATATATTTT. It specifies CASSEGQIPSGNTIYF.

A few counts support this clone. This chain links TRBV9 with TRBJ2-3; 8 bases align to TRBD2. Germline V gene lookup returns CDR1 SGDLS and CDR2 YYNGEE. CDR3 length: 16 residues. J was trimmed by 5 bases and V by 2 bases; bases with no gene match: 10. CDR3 region: CASSVGLAWGVDTQYF. DNA for the CDR3: TGTGCCAGCAGCGTTGGACTAGCCTGGGGTGTAGATACGCAGTATTTT.

This clone has more than one count but fewer than ten. The genes are TRBV4-2 and TRBJ2-5, with 7 bases fitting TRBD2. V trimming: 0 bases; J trimming: 6 bases; junction bases outside the gene matches: 10. Germline V lookup: CDR1 LGHNA, CDR2 YNFKEQ. There are 16 residues in the CDR3. The chain's CDR3 is CASSQDGGQGGKTQYF. CDR3 in DNA: TGTGCCAGCAGCCAAGATGGAGGGCAGGGAGGGAAGACCCAGTACTTC.

The gene calls are TRBV6-2 or TRBV6-3 and TRBJ2-7; TRBD2 aligns across 11 bases. From germline, CDR1 is MNHEY and CDR2 SVGEGT. The CDR3 contains 15 residues. Germline trimming cut 0 bases from V and 6 bases from J; bases unmatched to any gene: 4. CDR3 coding DNA: TGTGCCAGCAGTTACTCGACTAGCGGGGTAACCGAGCAGTACTTC. This encodes CASSYSTSGVTEQYF.

The chain has TRBV29-1 and TRBJ1-3; D remains unclear. Germline lookup yields CDR1 SQVTM and CDR2 ANQGSEA. This CDR3 has 13 amino acids. The V end was cut by 6 bases, the J end by 0 bases, with 9 bases between. This CDR3 is CSVTLRSGNTIYF. In DNA form, the CDR3 reads TGCAGCGTAACCCTCCGCTCTGGAAACACCATATATTTT.

This CDR3 is CAISGPGRMLDYYGYTF. CDR3 DNA: TGTGCCATCAGTGGTCCCGGACGGATGCTCGACTACTATGGCTACACCTTC. The V and J genes are TRBV10-3 and TRBJ1-2; no reliable D call. Trimming left V 4 bases short and J 3 bases short, with 21 bases between. Germline V lookup: CDR1 ENHRY, CDR2 SYGVKD. The CDR3 length is 17 residues.

A few counts support this clone. The genes are TRBV18 and TRBJ1-1; D is uncertain. Germline V gene sequence: CDR1 KGHSH, CDR2 LQKENI. The germline V and J ends were trimmed by 1 base and 6 bases, with 15 bases remaining between them. This CDR3 region has 15 residues. Here the CDR3 DNA reads TGTGCCAGCTCACCACAGGGTGCTCAGGCGGCTGAAGCTTTCTTT. It specifies CASSPQGAQAAEAFF.

The CDR3 is CASCNVGEETQYF. The CDR3 DNA reads TGTGCCAGCTGCAATGTGGGGGAGGAGACCCAGTACTTC. The chain joins TRBV12-3 or TRBV12-4 to TRBJ2-5; D may correspond to TRBD1 or TRBD2 (5 bases each). Trimming removed 8 bases from V and 5 bases from J, with 15 bases in between. This CDR3 has 13 residues.

This chain uses TRBV6-1 with TRBJ1-5; 9 positions match TRBD1. V was clipped by 1 base and J by 6 bases; unmatched bases: 7. From germline, CDR1 is MNHNS and CDR2 SASEGT. The CDR3 length is 16 residues. CDR3 nucleotide sequence: TGTGCCAGCAGTGAAGAACCCGGGACAGGGTTTCAGCCCCAGCATTTT. It encodes CASSEEPGTGFQPQHF.

The rearrangement uses TRBV6-1 and TRBJ1-4, with 9 bases fitting TRBD1. The V gene end was trimmed by 5 bases and the J gene end by 8 bases; junction bases not matched to a gene: 6. The CDR3 runs to 14 residues. CDR1 is MNHNS and CDR2 is SASEGT in the germline V gene. The CDR3 loop is CASSYTQGAEKLFF. As DNA, the CDR3 is TGTGCCAGCAGTTATACACAGGGGGCGGAAAAACTGTTTTTT.

The chain combines TRBV5-4 with TRBJ1-2, with D unclear. Trimming took 6 bases from V and 6 from J, leaving 27 bases between them. The CDR3 contains 17 residues. Germline V gene sequence: CDR1 SGHNT, CDR2 YYREEE (reference sequence). The CDR3 bases are TGTGCCAGCATCGCTGCCTCGGTAATGGAAGGGCTTGATGGCTACACCTTC. This sequence encodes CASIAASVMEGLDGYTF.